This passage covers 13 T cell receptor beta chains from one sample sequenced in a study of T cells after yellow fever vaccination. TCRdb passed the 5' RACE reads through MiXCR, listing each CDR3 protein once. The sample has some 300,000 distinct CDR3 sequences, about 8.3% seen once. The sample in question was PBMCs, obtained more than 40 days after the first yellow fever vaccination. The receptors stem from a man younger than 35 who received the YFV17D yellow fever vaccine.

Concerning this clonotype itself: A read error may account for a junction end that differs from germline. The chain uses TRBV24-1 and TRBJ1-5; D remains ambiguous. The CDR3 has 10 residues. Germline assignment: CDR1 KGHDR and CDR2 SFDVKD. Here the CDR3 DNA reads TGCTATATGAGGGTACAGCCCCAGCATTTT. Residues: CYMRVQPQHF.

This clonotype was counted at least ten times. The V and J genes are TRBV19 and TRBJ2-2; D perhaps matches TRBD2 (6 bases). This CDR3 spans 15 amino acids. V was cut by 6 bases and J by 4 bases, with 15 bases left in between. CDR1 is LNHDA, CDR2 SQIVND, per germline (reference sequence). This chain's CDR3 is CASSRYRDSTGELFF. The DNA of the CDR3 is TGTGCCAGTAGCAGATACCGGGACTCCACCGGGGAGCTGTTTTTT.

The chain combines TRBV19 with TRBJ1-5; the D is unclear. With 4 bases removed from V and 4 bases from J, the gap between germline ends came to 14 bases. CDR1 is LNHDA, CDR2 SQIVND, per germline (reference sequence). There are 15 residues in the CDR3. The CDR3 sequence is CASSTGLVPNQPQHF. CDR3 nucleotide sequence: TGTGCCAGTAGTACCGGGTTGGTCCCTAATCAGCCCCAGCATTTT.

V gene TRBV4-1 combines with J gene TRBJ2-5; D may be TRBD1 or TRBD2 (5 bases each). Germline lookup yields CDR1 MGHRA and CDR2 YSYEKL. This CDR3 has 15 amino acids. V gave up 4 bases and J gave up 7 bases, with 19 bases separating them. The CDR3 DNA follows: TGCGCCAGCAGCCCCCTCTGGGACCCCGAGGGGACCCAGTACTTC. This gives the protein CASSPLWDPEGTQYF.

This clonotype was seen more than once but under ten times. V gene TRBV3-1 combines with J gene TRBJ2-3, with a possible D match to TRBD2 (6 bases). The V end lost 0 bases, the J end lost 0 bases, and 13 bases lay between the germline ends. The CDR3 is 17 residues long. Germline-derived CDR1 and CDR2 are LGHDT and YNNKEL (reference sequence). This CDR3 reads CASSQDRSGTSTDTQYF. The CDR3 nucleotides are TGTGCCAGCAGCCAAGATCGAAGTGGGACTAGCACAGATACGCAGTATTTT.

A few counts support this clonotype. This chain connects TRBV14 to TRBJ2-3; D not resolved. This CDR3 region has 13 residues. The germline CDR1 and CDR2 sequences are SGHDN and FVKESK. Trimming removed 1 base from V and 6 bases from J, with 8 bases in between. DNA of the CDR3: TGTGCCAGCAGCCAAGCCCAGGTGGATACGCAGTATTTT. Its translation is CASSQAQVDTQYF.

This clonotype was observed a few times. The rearrangement links TRBV4-2 to TRBJ2-3; 10 bases line up with TRBD2. V was pared by 1 base and J by 0 bases, with 4 bases of the junction left unmatched. The CDR3 has 17 residues. CDR1 and CDR2 (germline): LGHNA, YNFKEQ. CDR3 sequence: CASSQAASGGSTDTQYF. Here the CDR3 DNA reads TGTGCCAGCAGCCAAGCTGCTAGCGGGGGTAGCACAGATACGCAGTATTTT.

There are a few counts of this clonotype. The gene calls are TRBV20-1 and TRBJ1-6; D is perhaps TRBD1 (5 bases). V dropped 6 bases and J dropped 8 bases, with 17 bases sitting between them. The CDR3 has 14 amino acids. Germline CDR1 and CDR2: DFQATT and SNEGSKA (reference sequence). DNA for the CDR3: TGCAGTGCCCCTCCAGGGTCTTTGGATTCACCCCTCCACTTT. It encodes CSAPPGSLDSPLHF.

The chain couples TRBV7-2 to TRBJ2-5, with D perhaps TRBD2 (5 bases). The CDR3 is made up of 14 amino acids. V was trimmed by 4 bases and J by 5 bases, leaving 14 bases between them. Germline V gene data show CDR1 as SGHTA and CDR2 as FQGNSA. The CDR3 sequence: CASSSGRGRETQYF. DNA for the CDR3: TGTGCCAGCAGCTCCGGACGGGGTCGGGAGACCCAGTACTTC.

This clonotype showed up just a few times. The rearrangement joins TRBV7-3 to TRBJ2-3, with D hard to call. Looked up from germline, CDR1 is SGHTA and CDR2 is FQGTGA. The CDR3 totals 14 residues. Trimming cost V 5 bases and J 2 bases, with 11 bases left between them. The CDR3: CASSLKVYTDTQYF. The DNA of the CDR3 is TGTGCCAGCAGCCTAAAGGTTTACACAGATACGCAGTATTTT.

The J gene is TRBJ1-1, the V gene TRBV12-3 or TRBV12-4; D ambiguous. Trimming took 9 bases from V and 10 from J, leaving 15 bases between them. The CDR3 length is 11 residues. CDR3 sequence reads: CASFGVLGAFF. The DNA of the CDR3 is TGTGCCAGTTTTGGGGTGCTCGGAGCTTTCTTT.

This clonotype was observed at least ten times. In DNA form, the CDR3 reads TGTGCCAGCAGCGGACAGGGGGCGAACACTGAAGCTTTCTTT. Translated, it gives CASSGQGANTEAFF. The chain has TRBV12-3 or TRBV12-4 and TRBJ1-1, with 11 bases fitting TRBD1. V lost 6 bases and J lost 1; bases outside the gene matches: 1. The CDR3 has 14 residues.

This clonotype was seen more than once but under ten times. This chain links TRBV5-1 with TRBJ1-3; perhaps TRBD1 as D (5 bases). V was pared by 4 bases and J by 0 bases, with 8 bases between. The CDR3 consists of 14 residues. Per germline, CDR1 SGHRS and CDR2 YFSETQ. DNA of the CDR3: TGCGCCAGCAGCCTGGACAACTCTGGAAACACCATATATTTT. It yields the protein CASSLDNSGNTIYF.